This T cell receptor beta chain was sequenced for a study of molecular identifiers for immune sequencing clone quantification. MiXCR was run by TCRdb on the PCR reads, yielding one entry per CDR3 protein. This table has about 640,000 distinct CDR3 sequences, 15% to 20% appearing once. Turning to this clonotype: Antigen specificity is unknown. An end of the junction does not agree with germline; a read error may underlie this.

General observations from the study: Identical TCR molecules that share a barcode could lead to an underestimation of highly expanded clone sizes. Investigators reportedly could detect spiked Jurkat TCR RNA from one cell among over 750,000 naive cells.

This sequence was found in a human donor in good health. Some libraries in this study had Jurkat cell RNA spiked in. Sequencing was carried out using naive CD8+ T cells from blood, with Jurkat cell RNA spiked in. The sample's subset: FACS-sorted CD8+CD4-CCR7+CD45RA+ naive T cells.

This CDR3 is CVSGYLDRGTEAFF. DNA of the CDR3: TGTGTCAGCGGTTACTTAGACAGGGGCACTGAAGCTTTCTTT. This sequence joins TRBV6-5 and TRBJ1-1, with 8 positions matching TRBD1. The germline V gene encodes CDR1 MNHEY and CDR2 SVGAGI. There are 14 residues in the CDR3.